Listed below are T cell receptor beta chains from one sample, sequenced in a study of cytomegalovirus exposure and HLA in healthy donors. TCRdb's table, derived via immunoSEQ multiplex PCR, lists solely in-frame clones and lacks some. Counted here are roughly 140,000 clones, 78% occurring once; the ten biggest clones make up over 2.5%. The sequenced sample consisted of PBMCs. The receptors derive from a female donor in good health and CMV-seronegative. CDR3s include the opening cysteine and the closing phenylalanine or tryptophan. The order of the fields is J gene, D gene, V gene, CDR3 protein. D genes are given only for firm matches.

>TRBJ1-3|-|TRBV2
CASSPGARVGNTIYF
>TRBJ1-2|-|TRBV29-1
CSVEAPGAPYGYTF
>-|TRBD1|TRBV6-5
CASSFLGTGGRYEQYF
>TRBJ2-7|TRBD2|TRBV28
CASSFWVGGSSYEQYF
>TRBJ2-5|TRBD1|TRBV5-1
CASSLSGGTGEETQYF
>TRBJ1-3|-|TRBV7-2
CASSLAVDRDTIYF
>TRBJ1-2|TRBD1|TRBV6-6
CASSSSRGQRYGYTF
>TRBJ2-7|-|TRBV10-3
CAISDQVSYEQYF
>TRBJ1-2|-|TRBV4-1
CASSQDNLYGYTF
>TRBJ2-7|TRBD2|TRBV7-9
CASSSTRPGTSGSSYEQYF
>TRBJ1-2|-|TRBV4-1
CASSQELASAGYGYTF
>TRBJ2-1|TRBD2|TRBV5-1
CASSLEASGSAEQFF
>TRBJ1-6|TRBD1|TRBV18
CASSPRDSNSPLHF
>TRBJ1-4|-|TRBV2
CASSGSQGSNEKLFF
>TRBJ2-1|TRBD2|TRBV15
CATSRVRAGTTHNEQFF
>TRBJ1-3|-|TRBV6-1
CASSDGTSGNTIYF
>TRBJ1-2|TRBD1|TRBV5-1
CASSRFRTGEAGYTF
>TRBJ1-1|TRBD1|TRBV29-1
CSVGGQGNTEAFF
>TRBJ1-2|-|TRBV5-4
CASTKESSGGVNTF
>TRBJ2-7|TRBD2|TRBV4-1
CASSQVVSQWASGYEQYF
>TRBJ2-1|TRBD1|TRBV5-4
CASSQQGNEQFF
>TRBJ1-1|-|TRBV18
CASSPLLQSNTEAFF
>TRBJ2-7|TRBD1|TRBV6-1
CAGGDRGRGGEQYF
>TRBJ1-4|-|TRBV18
CASSPRGKTNEKLFF
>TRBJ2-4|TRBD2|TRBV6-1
CASSESGVNIQYF
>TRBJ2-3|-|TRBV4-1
CASSQSNRWDTQYF
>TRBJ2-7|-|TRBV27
CASSRGSDYEQYF
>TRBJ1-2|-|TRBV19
CASRRLGNYGYTF
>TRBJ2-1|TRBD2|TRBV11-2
CASSSGLAGGRRNEQFF
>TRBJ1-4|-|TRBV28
CASRETGRDEKLFF
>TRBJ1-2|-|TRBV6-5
CASSYLVMNRAYGYTF
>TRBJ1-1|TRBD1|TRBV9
CASSTSGTGVTEAFF
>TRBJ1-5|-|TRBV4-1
CASSQAQGTNQPQHF
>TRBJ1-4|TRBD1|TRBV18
CASSRGTGSLTNEKLFF
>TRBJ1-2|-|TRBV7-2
CASSLSPVNYGYTF
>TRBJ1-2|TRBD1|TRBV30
CAWSLTTGSYGYTF
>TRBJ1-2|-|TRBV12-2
CASRSFQQVGYTF
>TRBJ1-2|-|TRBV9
CASSGVSHYGYPF
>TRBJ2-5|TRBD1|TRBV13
CASSLAVTGDYGETQYF
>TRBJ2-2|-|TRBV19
CASINILKPGELFF
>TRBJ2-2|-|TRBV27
CASRGGEFDTGELFF
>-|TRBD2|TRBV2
CASSEGLADSYEQYF
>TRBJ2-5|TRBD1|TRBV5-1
CASSLGDRALETQYF
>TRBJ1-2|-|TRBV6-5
CASSYSAVSYGYTF
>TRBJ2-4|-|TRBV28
CASSPPGVSVKNIQYF
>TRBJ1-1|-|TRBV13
CASSLIRSTEAFF
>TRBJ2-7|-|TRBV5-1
CASSPFGTAVSSYEQYF
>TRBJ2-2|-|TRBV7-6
CASREIGAGPNTGELFF
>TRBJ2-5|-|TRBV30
CAWSYRGLETQYF
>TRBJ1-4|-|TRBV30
CAWSVEGRINEKLFF
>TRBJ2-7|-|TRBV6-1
CASSSPGTGLEYF
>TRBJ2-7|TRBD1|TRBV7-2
CASSLAGWDRTYEQYF
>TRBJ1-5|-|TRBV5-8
CASSPGRTVNQPQHF
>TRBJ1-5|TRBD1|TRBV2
CASSWTGGNFGQPQHF
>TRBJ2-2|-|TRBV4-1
CASSQDRDTMLNTGELFF
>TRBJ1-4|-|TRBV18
CASSPFRQAINEKLFF
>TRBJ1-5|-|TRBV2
CASSEFRGNQPQHF